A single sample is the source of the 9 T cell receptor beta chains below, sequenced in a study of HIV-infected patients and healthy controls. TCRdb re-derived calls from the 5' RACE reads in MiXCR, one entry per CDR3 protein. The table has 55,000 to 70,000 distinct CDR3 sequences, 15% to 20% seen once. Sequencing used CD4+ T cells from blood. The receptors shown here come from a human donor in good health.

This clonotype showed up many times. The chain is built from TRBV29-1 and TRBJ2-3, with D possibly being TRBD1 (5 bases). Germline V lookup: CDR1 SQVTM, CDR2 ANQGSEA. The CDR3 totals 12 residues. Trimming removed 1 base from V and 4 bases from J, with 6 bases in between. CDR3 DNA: TGCAGCGTTGAAGGGGGCGCAGATACGCAGTATTTT. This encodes CSVEGGADTQYF.

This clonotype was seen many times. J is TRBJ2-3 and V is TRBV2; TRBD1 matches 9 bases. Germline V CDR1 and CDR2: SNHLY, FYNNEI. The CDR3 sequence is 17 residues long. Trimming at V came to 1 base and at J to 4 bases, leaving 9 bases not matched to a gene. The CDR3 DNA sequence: TGTGCCAGCAGTGAAGGGCCCGGGACAGGGTCGCCAGATACGCAGTATTTT. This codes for CASSEGPGTGSPDTQYF.

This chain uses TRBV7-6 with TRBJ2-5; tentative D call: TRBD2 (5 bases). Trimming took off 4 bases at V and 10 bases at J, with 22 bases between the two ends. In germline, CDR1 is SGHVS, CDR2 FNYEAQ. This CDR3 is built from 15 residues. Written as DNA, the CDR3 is TGTGCCAGCAGCTGGATCAGAGACCCAGTAGGACTCCAGTACTTC. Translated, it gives CASSWIRDPVGLQYF.

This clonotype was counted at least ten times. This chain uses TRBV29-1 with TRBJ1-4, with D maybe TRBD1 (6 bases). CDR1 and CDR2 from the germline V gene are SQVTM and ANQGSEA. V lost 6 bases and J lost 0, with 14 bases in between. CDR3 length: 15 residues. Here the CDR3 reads CSVTGTSATNEKLFF. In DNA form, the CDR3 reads TGCAGCGTCACAGGGACTTCTGCAACTAATGAAAAACTGTTTTTT.

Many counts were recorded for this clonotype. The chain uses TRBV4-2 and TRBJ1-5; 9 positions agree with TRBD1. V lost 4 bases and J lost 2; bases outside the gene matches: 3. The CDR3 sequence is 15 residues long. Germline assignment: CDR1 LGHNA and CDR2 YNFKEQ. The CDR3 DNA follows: TGTGCCAGCAGCCGGGACAGGGAAGGCAATCAGCCCCAGCATTTT. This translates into CASSRDREGNQPQHF.

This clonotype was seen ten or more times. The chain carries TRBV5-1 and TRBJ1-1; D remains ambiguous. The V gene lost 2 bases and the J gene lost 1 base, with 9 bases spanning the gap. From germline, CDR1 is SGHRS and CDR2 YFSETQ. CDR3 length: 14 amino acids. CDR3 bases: TGCGCCAGCAGCTTCGACCTGGGGAACACTGAAGCTTTCTTT. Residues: CASSFDLGNTEAFF. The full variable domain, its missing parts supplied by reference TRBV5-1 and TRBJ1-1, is KAGVTQTPRYLIKTRGQQVTLSCSPISGHRSVSWYQQTPGQGLQFLFEYFSETQRNKGNFPGRFSGRQFSNSRSEMNVSTLELGDSALYLCASSFDLGNTEAFFGQGTRLTVV.

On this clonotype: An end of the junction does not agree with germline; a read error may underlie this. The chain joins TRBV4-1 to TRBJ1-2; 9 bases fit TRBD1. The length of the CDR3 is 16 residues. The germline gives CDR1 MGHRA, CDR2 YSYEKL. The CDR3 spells CASSQAFTGGFYGCTF. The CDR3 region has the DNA TGCGCCAGCAGCCAAGCGTTCACAGGGGGCTTCTATGGCTGCACCTTC.

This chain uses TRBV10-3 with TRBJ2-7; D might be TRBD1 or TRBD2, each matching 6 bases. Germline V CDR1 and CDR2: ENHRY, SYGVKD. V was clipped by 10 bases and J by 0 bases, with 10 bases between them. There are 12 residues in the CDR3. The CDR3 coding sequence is TGTGCCAGCGGGACACCCTCCTACGAGCAGTACTTC. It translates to CASGTPSYEQYF.

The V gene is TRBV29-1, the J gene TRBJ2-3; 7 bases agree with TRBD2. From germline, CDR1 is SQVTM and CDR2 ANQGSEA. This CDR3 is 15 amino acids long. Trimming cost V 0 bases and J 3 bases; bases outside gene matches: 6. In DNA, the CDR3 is TGCAGCGTTGAAGAGGGAGCGGGAAGAACAGATACGCAGTATTTT. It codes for CSVEEGAGRTDTQYF.